The following is a T cell receptor beta chain sequence with its context. Its cognate antigen is unknown. The data originate from a study of cytomegalovirus exposure and HLA in healthy donors. Notes on the study in general: Reports described diagnosis of cytomegalovirus status by the classifier as highly specific and sensitive. TCR beta V- and J-gene trimming, according to a later analysis, was linked to a missense DCLRE1C variant. Prior analysis indicated that the majority of TCR beta V segments exhibited productivity approximately 87% or approximately 30% of the time.

The primer mix had 60 Vbeta and 13 Jbeta primers. Libraries were prepared by immunoSEQ multiplex PCR; TCRdb keeps only in-frame clonotypes and omits some of them. Here the sample spans roughly 130,000 clones, about 73% being singletons. Germline CDR1 reads KGHSH; CDR2 reads LQKENI. V lost 3 bases and J lost 2, with 10 bases in between. The CDR3 is 14 amino acids. V is TRBV18 and J is TRBJ1-1; D ambiguous. Material for sequencing was PBMCs. The origin of this receptor is a woman between 35 and 50 years old in good health and CMV-seropositive. CDR3 sequence: CASSPTLENTEAFF. The CDR3 DNA sequence: TGTGCCAGCTCACCGACATTAGAAAACACTGAAGCTTTCTTT. The variable domain in full, completed from reference TRBV18 and TRBJ1-1, reads NAGVMQNPRHLVRRRGQEARLRCSPMKGHSHVYWYRQLPEEGLKFMVYLQKENIIDESGMPKERFSAEFPKEGPSILRIQQVVRGDSAAYFCASSPTLENTEAFFGQGTRLTVV.